What follows are 18 T cell receptor beta chains derived from one specimen sequenced in a study of cytomegalovirus exposure and HLA in healthy donors. Primers for the PCR totalled 60 Vbeta and 13 Jbeta. Profiling relied on immunoSEQ multiplex PCR, and the TCRdb table lists in-frame clones only, not all of them. This table has tens of thousands of clones, around three quarters appearing once. Sequences were obtained from PBMCs. The receptors derive from a man under 40 in good health and CMV-seronegative.

The gene calls are TRBV7-8 and TRBJ2-2; the D gene is possibly TRBD1 (5 bases). The length of the CDR3 is 20 residues. The V gene lost 5 bases and the J gene lost 2 bases, with 27 bases spanning the gap. The V gene's germline CDR1 is SGHVS and CDR2 FQNEAQ. CDR3 DNA sequence: TGTGCCAGCAGCAAGGACACCGTCCGACCGGTATTCGGAAACACCGGGGAGCTGTTTTTT. Protein sequence: CASSKDTVRPVFGNTGELFF.

J is TRBJ2-3 and V is TRBV7-2, with D hard to call. Germline CDR1 is SGHTA and CDR2 is FQGNSA. Deletions cut 5 bases from V and 0 bases from J, with 6 bases between. This CDR3 is built from 13 residues. In DNA form, the CDR3 reads TGTGCCAGCAGCCCCGGGAGCACAGATACGCAGTATTTT. The encoded protein is CASSPGSTDTQYF.

This rearrangement joins TRBV6-1 to TRBJ2-7; the D gene is possibly TRBD2 (6 bases). V shed 6 bases and J shed 5 bases, with 14 bases lying between them. There are 13 residues in the CDR3. Germline CDR1 is MNHNS and CDR2 is SASEGT. CDR3 protein: CASRRDSHDEQYV. CDR3 nucleotide sequence: TGTGCCAGCAGGCGGGACTCGCACGACGAGCAGTACGTC.

The chain employs TRBV5-8 and TRBJ1-3, with a possible D match to TRBD1 (6 bases). CDR1 SGHTS and CDR2 YDEGEE come from the germline V gene. The CDR3 has 18 residues. V lost 1 base to trimming and J lost 0 bases, with 17 bases between them. CDR3 loop: CASSLNRDMSLSGNTIYF. For the CDR3, the DNA is TGTGCCAGCAGCTTGAATAGGGACATGTCCCTCTCTGGAAACACCATATATTTT.

The rearrangement uses TRBV10-3 and TRBJ2-5, with D perhaps matching TRBD1 (5 bases). CDR3 size: 13 residues. The germline V and J ends were trimmed by 5 bases and 5 bases, with 12 bases remaining between them. Germline values: CDR1 ENHRY, CDR2 SYGVKD. CDR3 sequence reads: CAISIGAGETQYF. The CDR3 nucleotides are TGTGCCATCAGTATTGGGGCCGGGGAGACCCAGTACTTC.

V and J are TRBV7-3 and TRBJ1-1; D is ambiguous. With 2 bases removed from V and 1 base from J, the gap between germline ends came to 11 bases. CDR1 is SGHTA, CDR2 FQGTGA, per germline. The CDR3 length is 15 residues. DNA of the CDR3: TGTGCCAGCAGCTTACAACCGGGAGGGAACACTGAAGCTTTCTTT. Amino acid sequence: CASSLQPGGNTEAFF. The complete variable domain, with remaining parts taken from reference TRBV7-3 and TRBJ1-1, reads GAGVSQTPSNKVTEKGKYVELRCDPISGHTALYWYRQSLGQGPEFLIYFQGTGAADDSGLPNDRFFAVRPEGSVSTLKIQRTERGDSAVYLCASSLQPGGNTEAFFGQGTRLTVV.

The genes are TRBV13 and TRBJ2-7, with unresolved D. CDR1 PRHDT and CDR2 FYEKMQ come from the germline V gene (reference sequence). The germline V and J ends were trimmed by 0 bases and 9 bases, with 9 bases remaining between them. The CDR3 is 12 residues long. CDR3 bases: TGTGCCAGCAGCTTAGGCCGGCTAGGGCAGTACTTC. It codes for CASSLGRLGQYF.

This sequence joins TRBV7-2 and TRBJ1-2; a weak D match, TRBD1 (6 bases). V was pared by 5 bases and J by 8 bases, with 12 bases between. The germline CDR1 and CDR2 sequences are SGHTA and FQGNSA. This CDR3 region has 12 residues. The CDR3 here is CASSQRGYGYTF. The CDR3, as DNA: TGTGCCAGCAGCCAGAGGGGGTACGGCTACACCTTC.

This chain uses TRBV10-3 with TRBJ1-3; tentatively, D is TRBD1 (6 bases). Germline V gene lookup returns CDR1 ENHRY and CDR2 SYGVKD. This CDR3 has 13 amino acids. Deletions cut 10 bases from V and 2 bases from J, with 12 bases between. The CDR3 reads CATTGSPGNTIYF. CDR3 sequence (DNA): TGTGCCACCACAGGGTCCCCTGGAAACACCATATATTTT.

Written as DNA, the CDR3 is TGTGCCAGCTCATCCCTGACAGGGATGTACAATGAGCAGTTCTTC. The encoded protein is CASSSLTGMYNEQFF. The chain carries TRBV18 and TRBJ2-1, with 7 bases aligning to TRBD1. Per germline, CDR1 KGHSH and CDR2 LQKENI. This CDR3 is 15 amino acids long. Trimming took 5 bases from V and 4 from J; bases not matched to a gene: 8.

This clone occurred many times. The chain carries TRBV7-9 and TRBJ2-1; the D gene is possibly TRBD2 (6 bases). The V gene's germline CDR1 is SEHNR and CDR2 FQNEAQ (reference sequence). There are 16 residues in the CDR3. V was trimmed by 7 bases and J by 8 bases, leaving 24 bases between them. This CDR3 is CASKMIEWAGTDEQFF. In nucleotides, the CDR3 is TGTGCCAGCAAGATGATCGAATGGGCGGGGACGGATGAGCAGTTCTTC.

This clone was seen only a few times. This chain connects TRBV11-3 to TRBJ2-7, with 13 bases aligning to TRBD2. Germline lookup yields CDR1 SGHNT and CDR2 YENEEA. This CDR3 is built from 15 residues. The ends lost 5 bases at V and 6 bases at J; junction bases unmatched: 7. The CDR3 here is CASSPGLAGAGEQYV. CDR3 bases: TGTGCCAGCAGCCCAGGACTAGCGGGAGCGGGCGAGCAGTACGTC.

This clone occurred a few times. The rearrangement joins TRBV4-3 to TRBJ1-3; 10 bases match TRBD1. Germline V gene data show CDR1 as LGHNA and CDR2 as YSLEER. Trimming at V came to 3 bases and at J to 4 bases, leaving 3 bases not matched to a gene. The CDR3 consists of 15 residues. Here the CDR3 reads CASSQTTGGGNTIYF. DNA of the CDR3: TGCGCCAGCAGCCAGACGACAGGGGGCGGAAACACCATATATTTT.

This chain uses TRBV11-2 with TRBJ2-7; perhaps TRBD1 as D (5 bases). Trimming left V 0 bases short and J 0 bases short, with 9 bases between. From germline, CDR1 is SGHAT and CDR2 FQNNGV. The CDR3 covers 15 residues. The CDR3 loop is CASSLETGGSYEQYF. The CDR3 region has the DNA TGTGCCAGCAGCTTAGAAACAGGCGGCTCCTACGAGCAGTACTTC. Looking up the rest from reference TRBV11-2 and TRBJ2-7 gives the full variable domain: EAGVAQSPRYKIIEKRQSVAFWCNPISGHATLYWYQQILGQGPKLLIQFQNNGVVDDSQLPKDRFSAERLKGVDSTLKIQPAKLEDSAVYLCASSLETGGSYEQYFGPGTRLTVT.

The chain employs TRBV14 and TRBJ2-7; maybe TRBD1 (6 bases). Germline CDR1 is SGHDN and CDR2 is FVKESK. The CDR3 runs to 17 residues. V was clipped by 0 bases and J by 0 bases, with 15 bases between them. CDR3 protein: CASSQEVLGDNSYEQYF. CDR3 sequence (DNA): TGTGCCAGCAGCCAAGAGGTTCTAGGGGACAACTCCTACGAGCAGTACTTC.

The chain has TRBV9 and TRBJ2-2; 8 bases fit TRBD1. The CDR3 length is 16 residues. Per germline, CDR1 SGDLS and CDR2 YYNGEE. Losses at the gene ends were 4 bases for V and 1 base for J; bases not matched to a gene: 6. Here the CDR3 reads CASSPRTGRNTGELFF. The CDR3 nucleotides read TGTGCCAGCAGCCCCAGGACAGGGAGGAACACCGGGGAGCTGTTTTTT.

The chain combines TRBV28 with TRBJ1-5; D not resolved. Trimming removed 8 bases at V and 7 bases at J, with 12 bases between. The CDR3 loop spans 12 amino acids. CDR1 is MDHEN, CDR2 SYDVKM, per germline. The CDR3 DNA is TGTGCCAGCTCCGGGAACAGACAGCCCCAGCATTTT. This codes for CASSGNRQPQHF.

The chain couples TRBV11-3 to TRBJ2-2, with D maybe TRBD2 (5 bases). With 4 bases removed from V and 7 bases from J, the gap between germline ends came to 16 bases. The CDR3 runs to 15 residues. The germline gives CDR1 SGHNT, CDR2 YENEEA. CDR3 in amino acids: CASSSREEEGGELFF. The CDR3 DNA reads TGTGCCAGCAGCTCCCGGGAAGAGGAAGGCGGGGAGCTGTTTTTT.